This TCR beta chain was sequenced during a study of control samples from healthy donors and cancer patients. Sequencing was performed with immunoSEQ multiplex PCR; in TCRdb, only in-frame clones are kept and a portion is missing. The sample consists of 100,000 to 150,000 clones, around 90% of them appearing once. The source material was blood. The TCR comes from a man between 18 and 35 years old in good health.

CDR3 protein: CASSFFKAAQGQPQHF. Written as DNA, the CDR3 is TGTGCCAGCAGCTTTTTCAAGGCGGCCCAGGGTCAGCCCCAGCATTTT. This chain uses TRBV6-2 or TRBV6-3 with TRBJ1-5, with a weak D call TRBD1 (5 bases). The V and J ends lost 6 bases and 6 bases respectively, with 21 bases between them. Germline V gives CDR1 MNHEY, CDR2 SVGEGT. This CDR3 spans 16 amino acids.